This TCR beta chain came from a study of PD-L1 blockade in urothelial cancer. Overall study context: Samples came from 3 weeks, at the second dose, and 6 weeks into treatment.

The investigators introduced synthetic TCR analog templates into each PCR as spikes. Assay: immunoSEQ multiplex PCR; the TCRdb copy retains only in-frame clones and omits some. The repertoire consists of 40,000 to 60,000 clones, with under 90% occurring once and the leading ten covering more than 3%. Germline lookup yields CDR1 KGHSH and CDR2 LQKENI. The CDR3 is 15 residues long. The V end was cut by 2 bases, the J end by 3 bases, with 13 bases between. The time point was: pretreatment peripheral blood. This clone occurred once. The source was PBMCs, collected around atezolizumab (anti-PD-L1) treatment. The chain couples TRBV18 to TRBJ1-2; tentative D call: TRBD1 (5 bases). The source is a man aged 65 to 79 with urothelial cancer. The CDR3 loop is CASSPNQGRDYGYTF. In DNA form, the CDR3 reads TGTGCCAGCTCACCAAATCAGGGCAGGGACTATGGCTACACCTTC.